This TCR beta chain was sequenced for a study of cytomegalovirus exposure and HLA in healthy donors. Although they were nominally healthy when sampled, donors likely had unrecorded immune exposures. Turning to this clone: Its antigen is not identified.

Findings of the study overall: There were several of the most significant clusters that appeared linked to common viral pathogens in a later analysis.

J gave up 4 bases and V 3 bases, and 7 bases lay outside the gene matches. Germline V gives CDR1 KGHSH, CDR2 LQKENI. CDR3 length: 15 amino acids. The PCR ran on 60 Vbeta and 13 Jbeta primers. TCRdb's copy holds only in-frame clones and misses some; the assay was immunoSEQ multiplex PCR. Reported are 80,000 to 95,000 clones; the ten largest clones contain 15%. The genes are TRBV18 and TRBJ2-7, with 9 nucleotides matching TRBD2. The source of this sequence is a man aged 45-60 years in good health and CMV-seropositive. The specimen sequenced was PBMCs. This chain's CDR3 is CASSPKAGGIYEQYF. The DNA for the CDR3 is TGTGCCAGCTCACCGAAAGCGGGAGGTATTTACGAGCAGTACTTC.